This T cell receptor beta chain was obtained from a study of blood T cell repertoires in COVID-19. Study details: Collection of acute and convalescent COVID-19 samples took place in the United States, Italy and Spain. T cells, B-cell-depleted T cells, or PBMCs provided the cDNA or gDNA that served as material.

V was cut by 1 base and J by 2 bases, with 12 bases left in between. The CDR3 has 16 amino acids. Germline V gene sequence: CDR1 SGHVS, CDR2 FQNEAQ. The authors' processing: Using reference gene primer amplification, nucleated cell counts were estimated. Clones were sequenced by immunoSEQ multiplex PCR, and TCRdb holds only the in-frame ones, with some missing. The DNA was the basis for D and trimming; V, J and clone size are from that table. The sample has tens of thousands of clones; approximately 86% are singletons. This receptor was identified in a man between 50 and 59 years old with active COVID-19. J is TRBJ1-3 and V is TRBV7-8, with D perhaps TRBD1 (6 bases). The sequenced material came from peripheral blood. The chain's CDR3 is CASSLGGGRTGNTIYF. The CDR3 DNA sequence: TGTGCCAGCAGCTTAGGAGGGGGAAGGACTGGAAACACCATATATTTT. The complete variable domain, with remaining parts taken from reference TRBV7-8 and TRBJ1-3, reads GAGVSQSPRYKVAKRGQDVALRCDPISGHVSLFWYQQALGQGPEFLTYFQNEAQLDKSGLPSDRFFAERPEGSVSTLKIQRTQQEDSAVYLCASSLGGGRTGNTIYFGEGSWLTVV.